These 16 T cell receptor beta chains share one sample of origin, sequenced in a study of T cells in localized non-small cell lung cancer (TCRdb year 2020). The library was built by means of the immunoSEQ multiplex PCR assay. Held by TCRdb, this immuneACCESS table contains in-frame sequences only and omits some clones. Under half of the omission traces to an unresolved V gene where checked; the cause of the rest is unknown. In all, the sample holds 16,000 or so clones, and approximately 80% of those were seen once. 30% of the sample is in the top ten clones. The specimen was peripheral blood, collected before any cancer treatment. The origin of the receptors is a male donor aged 60 or over with stage I lung adenocarcinoma.

This clone appeared a single time. The V gene is TRBV7-3, the J gene TRBJ1-2; TRBD1 might be the D (6 bases). The ends were cut back, 6 bases at V and 6 bases at J, with 11 bases in the middle. From germline, CDR1 is SGHTA and CDR2 FQGTGA. The length of the CDR3 is 12 residues. CDR3 sequence: CASRRTVDGYTF. CDR3 bases: TGTGCCAGCAGAAGGACAGTAGATGGCTACACCTTC.

This sequence joins TRBV5-1 and TRBJ1-6, with 9 bases that match TRBD1. V dropped 2 bases and J dropped 9; count of bases not matched to a gene: 6. Germline loops: CDR1 SGHRS, CDR2 YFSETQ. The CDR3 has 15 residues. The CDR3 spells CASSFLTGGSSPLHF. The CDR3 bases are TGCGCCAGCAGCTTTTTGACAGGGGGTAGTTCACCCCTCCACTTT.

The chain employs TRBV5-1 and TRBJ2-5; 9 bases agree with TRBD2. The CDR3 is 15 residues long. Germline CDR1 reads SGHRS; CDR2 reads YFSETQ. Unmatched junction bases numbered 9, after V lost 4 bases and J lost 5 bases. This CDR3 is CASSGSSGSSETQYF. CDR3 bases: TGCGCCAGCAGCGGGAGTAGCGGGAGCTCGGAGACCCAGTACTTC.

The gene calls are TRBV13 and TRBJ2-7, with 11 bases aligning to TRBD2. Germline CDR1 reads PRHDT; CDR2 reads FYEKMQ (reference sequence). CDR3 length: 13 amino acids. V was clipped by 5 bases and J by 7 bases; unmatched bases: 4. CDR3 region: CASSTLAGGEQYF. In nucleotides, the CDR3 is TGTGCCAGCAGCACCCTAGCGGGGGGTGAGCAGTACTTC.

The chain uses TRBV11-3 and TRBJ2-5, with a possible D match to TRBD1 (5 bases). The CDR3 is made up of 13 amino acids. Germline V gene lookup returns CDR1 SGHNT and CDR2 YENEEA. Deletions cut 1 base from V and 5 bases from J, with 8 bases between. CDR3 coding DNA: TGTGCCAGCAGCTTAGGCAGGGTTGAGACCCAGTACTTC. It specifies CASSLGRVETQYF.

The genes are TRBV29-1 and TRBJ1-1; maybe TRBD1 (5 bases). Trimming took off 4 bases at V and 4 bases at J, with 10 bases between the two ends. This CDR3 is built from 12 residues. The germline V gene encodes CDR1 SQVTM and CDR2 ANQGSEA. CDR3 protein: CSVGQWGTEAFF. The CDR3 region has the DNA TGCAGCGTTGGACAGTGGGGCACTGAAGCTTTCTTT. Looking up the rest from reference TRBV29-1 and TRBJ1-1 gives the full variable domain: SAVISQKPSRDICQRGTSLTIQCQVDSQVTMMFWYRQQPGQSLTLIATANQGSEATYESGFVIDKFPISRPNLTFSTLTVSNMSPEDSSIYLCSVGQWGTEAFFGQGTRLTVV.

The genes are TRBV2 and TRBJ2-5; D gene ambiguous. Per germline, CDR1 SNHLY and CDR2 FYNNEI. V lost 5 bases to trimming and J lost 2 bases, with 3 bases between them. The CDR3 is 11 residues long. The CDR3 nucleotides are TGTGCCAGCAGTTTACAAGAGACCCAGTACTTC. Amino acid sequence: CASSLQETQYF.

The J gene is TRBJ1-5, the V gene TRBV5-6; the D is unclear. Germline CDR1 SGHDT, CDR2 YYEEEE. The CDR3 runs to 14 residues. Trimming stripped 3 bases from V and 7 bases from J, with 14 bases between. CDR3 sequence: CASSSRRQAQPQHF. The DNA of the CDR3 is TGTGCCAGCAGCTCCCGACGACAAGCACAGCCCCAGCATTTT.

The J gene is TRBJ2-1, the V gene TRBV30, with D possibly TRBD2 on 6 matching bases. Deletions cut 1 base from V and 5 bases from J, with 15 bases between. This CDR3 comprises 15 residues. CDR1 GTSNPN and CDR2 SVGIG come from the germline V gene (reference sequence). CDR3 region: CAWSGRLGVNNEQFF. The CDR3 DNA follows: TGTGCCTGGAGTGGGCGACTAGGGGTAAACAATGAGCAGTTCTTC.

The chain joins TRBV5-1 to TRBJ2-4; a weak D match, TRBD1 (6 bases). The CDR3 is 13 residues long. The V gene's germline CDR1 is SGHRS and CDR2 YFSETQ. V lost 4 bases and J 4 bases, leaving 9 bases between the germline ends. The CDR3 loop reads CASSRQEKNIQYF. The CDR3, as DNA: TGCGCCAGCAGCCGACAGGAGAAAAACATTCAGTACTTC.

In the case of this clone: The junction departs from germline at one end; a sequencing error may be responsible. The genes are TRBV7-7 and TRBJ2-5, with TRBD2 matching 11 bases. CDR1 is SSHAT, CDR2 FNYEAQ, per germline (reference sequence). CDR3 length equals 15 residues. The CDR3 reads CASSPLAGGMETQYF. The DNA of the CDR3 is TGTGCTAGCAGCCCATTAGCGGGAGGGATGGAGACCCAGTACTTC.

The rearrangement links TRBV19 to TRBJ1-1, with a tentative D call TRBD1 (5 bases). This CDR3 is 14 amino acids long. V gave up 1 base and J gave up 4 bases, with 10 bases separating them. Germline-derived CDR1 and CDR2 are LNHDA and SQIVND (reference sequence). The CDR3 nucleotides read TGTGCCAGTAGTATAGGGTCAGGGAGCACTGAAGCTTTCTTT. It specifies CASSIGSGSTEAFF.

The V and J genes are TRBV9 and TRBJ2-5; 9 bases match TRBD1. The CDR3 is 17 residues long. From germline, CDR1 is SGDLS and CDR2 YYNGEE. Losses at the gene ends were 0 bases for V and 4 bases for J; bases not matched to a gene: 10. The CDR3: CASSVDGGGQGGETQYF. For the CDR3, the DNA is TGTGCCAGCAGCGTAGATGGGGGGGGACAGGGTGGAGAGACCCAGTACTTC.

The chain links TRBV2 to TRBJ2-1; the D is unclear. This CDR3 has 12 amino acids. V was shortened by 1 base and J by 7 bases, with 5 bases between the two germline ends. Germline V gene sequence: CDR1 SNHLY, CDR2 FYNNEI. The CDR3 reads CASSEGENEQFF. DNA for the CDR3: TGTGCCAGCAGTGAAGGAGAAAATGAGCAGTTCTTC.

This clone was found a few times. The genes are TRBV18 and TRBJ2-5, with D perhaps TRBD1 or TRBD2 (5 bases each). The V end lost 3 bases, the J end lost 0 bases, and 11 bases lay between the germline ends. Germline loops: CDR1 KGHSH, CDR2 LQKENI. This CDR3 contains 15 residues. Written as DNA, the CDR3 is TGTGCCAGCTCACCTCCGGGACGAAACCAAGAGACCCAGTACTTC. Amino acids: CASSPPGRNQETQYF.

J is TRBJ2-7 and V is TRBV6-4; tentative D call: TRBD2 (5 bases). V was trimmed by 4 bases and J by 3 bases, leaving 10 bases between them. This CDR3 is built from 13 residues. Germline V lookup: CDR1 MRHNA, CDR2 SNTAGT. CDR3 in DNA: TGTGCCAGCAGTGCGGGGATCGGCTACGAGCAGTACTTC. This encodes CASSAGIGYEQYF.